The T cell receptor (beta chain) described here comes from a study of vaccination effects on CD4 cells after COVID-19 (dated by TCRdb to between 2021 and 2023). With regard to the full study: Post-vaccine samples across the study were collected a median of 72 days after the second dose, with a range of 14 to 241. In both COVID-19 convalescent patients and infection-naive vaccine recipients, the study compared SARS-CoV-2 spike-specific CD4+ TCR repertoires from before mRNA vaccination with those from after it. The full study included over 8 COVID-19 convalescent patients and a handful of SARS-CoV-2-naive healthy vaccine recipients. In the study, cultures from other donors were sequenced using the Oncomine TCR Beta short-read assay on an Illumina iSeq 100. Broader findings and caveats from the paper: In healthy vaccine recipients, vaccine-induced clones were almost all SARS-CoV-2 mono-reactive, with only 1 of 255 cross-reactive with common cold coronaviruses. Marked clonal contraction was observed in both infection-induced and vaccine-induced clones at late post-vaccination timepoints, consistent with waning T cell responses. Limitations of the study were the small number of convalescent patients and the absence of early post-infection timepoints.

Receptor amplification or capture employed the immunoSEQ multiplex PCR assay. DNA from the cultured and isolated CD4+ T cells underwent TCR beta CDR3 sequencing. The authors' analysis ran thus. Non-productive TCR sequences were discarded, and reads were trimmed to the CDR3 region, with only CDR3s of 7 or more amino acids retained. Antigen-specific clonotypes were identified with the MANAFEST web app by comparing expansion in peptide wells against reference cultures. To count as positive, a clone had to show expansion at FDR<0.05 compared with the reference and with all other wells, an odds ratio above 5, and a frequency above 0.1% in two replicate wells. Clonotypes significantly expanded in SARS-CoV-2 spike wells and in at least one common cold coronavirus spike condition were defined as cross-reactive. CDR3 similarity was assessed by Levenshtein distance using the stringdist R package, and unrooted trees were constructed with ape in R 3.6.1. Held by TCRdb, this immuneACCESS table contains in-frame sequences only and omits some clones. Under half of the omission traces to an unresolved V gene where checked; the cause of the rest is unknown. D and trimming come from the DNA, and the V and J calls and clone size come from that table. This sample is represented by about 81,000 clones; around four fifths of them were singletons. The top ten clones comprise about 1.2% of the sample.

In the ViraFEST assay, PBMC were stimulated with viral peptide pools, and TCR sequencing was then used to find antigen-specific CD4+ T cell clonotypes based on their expansion. After 10 to 11 days of culture, CD4+ T cells were isolated with the EasySep CD4+ T cell isolation kit. Participants received two doses of either the BNT162b2 or the mRNA-1273 mRNA SARS-CoV-2 vaccine. Negative nucleocapsid antibody results before and after vaccination confirmed that the healthy vaccine recipients had no prior SARS-CoV-2 infection. Some 2 million PBMC per well were cultured with approximately 10 ug/ml peptides in IMDM containing around 5% human AB serum, approximately 10 IU/ml IL-2 and gentamicin. On days 3 and 7, half of the culture medium was replaced with fresh IL-2-containing medium. Each peptide stimulation condition was cultured in triplicate wells unless otherwise noted. PBMC were separated from whole blood using Ficoll-Paque Plus gradient centrifugation and were then either cryopreserved at -140C or used fresh. The overlapping peptide pools covered the spike proteins of SARS-CoV-2 as well as those of the common cold coronaviruses HCoV-NL63, HCoV-OC43 and HCoV-229E. The QIAamp micro DNA kit was used to extract genomic DNA from the cultured CD4+ T cells.

A few counts support this clone. What antigen it recognizes has not been identified. Base qualities were left out, and no much larger clone turns up one base away. V has 0 bases trimmed and J has 4 bases trimmed; junction bases matching no gene number 5. Counted from cysteine to phenylalanine, this CDR3 has 16 amino acids. Only the CDR3 DNA stays, 48 bases, in frame from base 1. As encoded in the germline V gene, CDR1 is MNHEY while CDR2 is SVGAGI. Sequenced here: CD4+ T cells from PBMCs cultured with HCoV-OC43 spike peptides, sampled after COVID-19 vaccination. The cell subset or site label here, explained by the study, means: HCoV-OC43 spike overlapping peptide pool stimulation. This chain is built from TRBV6-5 and TRBJ1-2; TRBD1 matches 10 bases in the middle. The sequence was obtained from a human donor who received a COVID-19 vaccine. CDR3 protein: CASSYSRTGGGYGYTF. The sequenced DNA: TGTGCCAGCAGTTACTCGAGGACAGGGGGTGGCTATGGCTACACCTTC.